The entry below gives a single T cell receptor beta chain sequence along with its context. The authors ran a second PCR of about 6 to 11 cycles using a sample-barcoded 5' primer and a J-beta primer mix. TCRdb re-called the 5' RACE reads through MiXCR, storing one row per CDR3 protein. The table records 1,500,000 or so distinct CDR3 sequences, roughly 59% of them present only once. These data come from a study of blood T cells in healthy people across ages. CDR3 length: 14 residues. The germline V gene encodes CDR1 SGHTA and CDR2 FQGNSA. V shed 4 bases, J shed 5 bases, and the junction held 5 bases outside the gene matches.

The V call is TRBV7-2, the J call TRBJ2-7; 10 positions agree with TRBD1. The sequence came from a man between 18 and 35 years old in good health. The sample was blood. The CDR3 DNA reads TGTGCCAGCAGCTCGGACAGGGGGTGGGACGAGCAGTACTTC. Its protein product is CASSSDRGWDEQYF.